Below, 25 T cell receptor beta chains from the same sample are listed, as sequenced in a study of Graves' ophthalmopathy and Graves' hyperthyroidism. Scientists amplified the TCR beta CDR3 regions from RNA transcripts. The authors performed first-round RT-PCR with HTBI primers and then a second-round multiplex PCR. TCRdb re-called the multiplex PCR reads through MiXCR, storing one row per CDR3 protein. The repertoire holds around 400,000 distinct CDR3 sequences, with around 19% as singletons. Material: peripheral blood. The source of these receptors is a woman between 18 and 29 years old with Graves' ophthalmopathy.

This clonotype showed up just once. This rearrangement joins TRBV28 to TRBJ2-5, with 7 bases matching TRBD2. The length of the CDR3 is 14 residues. Germline CDR1 and CDR2: MDHEN and SYDVKM. Trimming at V came to 10 bases and at J to 2 bases, leaving 10 bases not matched to a gene. CDR3 sequence (DNA): TGTGCCACTAAGAGTAGCGGGTTACAAGAGACCCAGTACTTC. Protein product: CATKSSGLQETQYF.

This clonotype occurred many times. CDR3 sequence (DNA): TGTGCCAGCATTGGGGGATCGCGGACTGAAGCTTTCTTT. It translates to CASIGGSRTEAFF. The chain joins TRBV28 to TRBJ1-1; weak D call: TRBD1 (5 bases). CDR3 length: 13 amino acids. V lost 7 bases to trimming and J lost 5 bases, with 14 bases between them. CDR1 is MDHEN, CDR2 SYDVKM, per germline.

This clonotype was detected ten times or more. V and J are TRBV19 and TRBJ1-5; D is uncertain. CDR1 is LNHDA and CDR2 is SQIVND in the germline V gene (reference sequence). The CDR3 runs 12 residues. Trimming removed 6 bases at V and 4 bases at J, with 7 bases between. CDR3 coding DNA: TGTGCCAGTAGGGCGCAGAATCAGCCCCAGCATTTT. Protein product: CASRAQNQPQHF.

This clonotype was observed a few times. The junction departs from the called germline gene at one end, perhaps through a read error. CDR3 sequence: CTSSYLTGNTEAFF. CDR3 DNA sequence: TGTACCAGCAGCTACCTCACAGGGAACACTGAAGCTTTCTTT. The rearrangement links TRBV6-2 or TRBV6-3 to TRBJ1-1; tentative D call: TRBD1 (5 bases). The CDR3 loop spans 14 amino acids. Looked up from germline, CDR1 is MNHEY and CDR2 is SVGEGT.

Ten or more counts support this clonotype. V usage is TRBV29-1 and J usage is TRBJ2-7, with D possibly being TRBD1 (5 bases). Germline V gene lookup returns CDR1 SQVTM and CDR2 ANQGSEA. CDR3 length equals 13 residues. The V gene lost 3 bases and the J gene lost 5 bases, with 14 bases spanning the gap. The CDR3 sequence: CSVEAQGRHEQYF. As DNA, the CDR3 is TGCAGCGTTGAGGCCCAGGGTCGACACGAGCAGTACTTC.

The chain employs TRBV12-3 or TRBV12-4 and TRBJ1-5; D is uncertain. V was pared by 7 bases and J by 5 bases, with 12 bases between. The CDR3 extends over 13 amino acids. CDR3 region: CASMPAVDQPQHF. The CDR3 coding sequence is TGTGCCAGCATGCCGGCGGTCGATCAGCCCCAGCATTTT.

This clonotype showed up many times. This chain joins TRBV6-1 and TRBJ2-7; 10 bases align to TRBD1. Trimming removed 7 bases from V and 7 bases from J; junction bases left unmatched: 7. Germline loops: CDR1 MNHNS, CDR2 SASEGT. The CDR3 consists of 13 residues. The CDR3 spells CASTRQGAGEQYF. The CDR3 DNA sequence: TGTGCCAGCACCCGACAGGGGGCGGGGGAGCAGTACTTC.

At least ten counts were recorded for this clonotype. This chain uses TRBV6-2 or TRBV6-3 with TRBJ2-5; no clear D. This CDR3 has 16 residues. Germline-derived CDR1 and CDR2 are MNHEY and SVGEGT. The V and J ends lost 0 bases and 5 bases respectively, with 16 bases between them. CDR3 residues: CASSYSIHLPGETQYF. CDR3 bases: TGTGCCAGCAGTTACTCGATACACCTCCCTGGGGAGACCCAGTACTTC.

A single count supports this clonotype. The V and J genes are TRBV6-1 and TRBJ2-5; tentatively, D is TRBD2 (5 bases). V was shortened by 6 bases and J by 0 bases, with 17 bases between the two germline ends. Germline V lookup: CDR1 MNHNS, CDR2 SASEGT. This CDR3 spans 16 amino acids. CDR3 bases: TGTGCCAGCAGAAACGGGGTAGCAGAGTACCAAGAGACCCAGTACTTC. As protein: CASRNGVAEYQETQYF.

The table lists this clonotype with a few counts. The chain uses TRBV19 and TRBJ2-7; D is perhaps TRBD1 (5 bases). The CDR3 runs 14 residues. V lost 1 base and J lost 6, with 13 bases in between. Germline loops: CDR1 LNHDA, CDR2 SQIVND (reference sequence). This chain's CDR3 is CASSIGLQVSEQYF. The CDR3, as DNA: TGTGCCAGTAGTATAGGTCTACAGGTCAGCGAGCAGTACTTC.

This clonotype was observed many times. The V gene is TRBV6-5, the J gene TRBJ1-1; no reliable D call. Trimming left V 2 bases short and J 4 bases short, with 11 bases between. The CDR3 spans 14 residues. Germline V gene sequence: CDR1 MNHEY, CDR2 SVGAGI. The CDR3 spells CASSYVREATEAFF. Here the CDR3 DNA reads TGTGCCAGCAGTTACGTTAGGGAGGCCACTGAAGCTTTCTTT.

The genes are TRBV7-2 and TRBJ2-5; D might be TRBD2 (7 bases). Looked up from germline, CDR1 is SGHTA and CDR2 is FQGNSA. This CDR3 contains 14 residues. V was trimmed by 4 bases and J by 6 bases, leaving 15 bases between them. The CDR3 protein is CASSWGGQNKTQYF. In DNA, the CDR3 is TGTGCCAGCAGCTGGGGGGGGCAGAACAAGACCCAGTACTTC.

This clonotype showed up just a few times. V usage is TRBV7-6 and J usage is TRBJ1-1; TRBD1 is a possible D gene (6 bases). Germline V CDR1 and CDR2: SGHVS, FNYEAQ. The length of the CDR3 is 16 residues. Between the trimmed V and J ends, which lost 4 bases and 1 base, there was a span of 16 bases. The CDR3 DNA reads TGTGCCAGCAGCTCGAGCCCAGGGGCTACGAACACTGAAGCTTTCTTT. Translated: CASSSSPGATNTEAFF.

This clonotype has a count of ten or more. V usage is TRBV7-2 and J usage is TRBJ1-3; possibly TRBD1 for D (5 bases). The CDR3 runs 15 residues. Trimming took 1 base from V and 3 from J, leaving 10 bases between them. The V gene's germline CDR1 is SGHTA and CDR2 FQGNSA. DNA of the CDR3: TGTGCCAGCAGCTTAGGGGGCCGTGGTGGAAACACCATATATTTT. This sequence encodes CASSLGGRGGNTIYF. Filled out from reference TRBV7-2 and TRBJ1-3, the complete variable domain reads GAGVSQSPSNKVTEKGKDVELRCDPISGHTALYWYRQSLGQGLEFLIYFQGNSAPDKSGLPSDRFSAERTGGSVSTLTIQRTQQEDSAVYLCASSLGGRGGNTIYFGEGSWLTVV.

The sample holds many counts of this clonotype. The chain is built from TRBV5-1 and TRBJ1-2; D call uncertain. The V gene's germline CDR1 is SGHRS and CDR2 YFSETQ. CDR3 length equals 14 residues. V lost 5 bases and J lost 8, with 19 bases in between. The CDR3 DNA reads TGCGCCAGCAGTTCCTCGGACCGCCTAGTAGGCTACACCTTC. Amino acid sequence: CASSSSDRLVGYTF.

This clonotype was observed once. The rearrangement joins TRBV27 to TRBJ1-5; tentative D call: TRBD1 (5 bases). Trimming cost V 3 bases and J 3 bases, with 9 bases left between them. From germline, CDR1 is MNHEY and CDR2 SMNVEV (reference sequence). CDR3 length equals 14 residues. CDR3 region: CASSLGGNNQPQHF. DNA of the CDR3: TGTGCCAGCAGTTTGGGGGGGAACAATCAGCCCCAGCATTTT.

The J gene is TRBJ1-6, the V gene TRBV30; no reliable D call. The CDR3 runs 12 residues. V was clipped by 2 bases and J by 10 bases, with 9 bases between them. The germline gives CDR1 GTSNPN, CDR2 SVGIG (reference sequence). In nucleotides, the CDR3 is TGTGCCTGGAGTCGGGTCGGGTCACCCCTCCACTTT. Translated: CAWSRVGSPLHF. The full variable domain, in which reference TRBV30 and TRBJ1-6 provide the parts outside the CDR3, is SQTIHQWPATLVQPVGSPLSLECTVEGTSNPNLYWYRQAAGRGLQLLFYSVGIGQISSEVPQNLSASRPQDRQFILSSKKLLLSDSGFYLCAWSRVGSPLHFGNGTRLTVT.

There are many counts of this clonotype. The junction and the germline gene differ at one end; a read error may be behind it. The chain joins TRBV29-1 to TRBJ2-7; D possibly uses TRBD1 or TRBD2 (5 bases each). The CDR3 has 13 residues. The V gene's germline CDR1 is SQVTM and CDR2 ANQGSEA. The CDR3 DNA is TGCAGCGTAGAAGGGACGGAGACCTACGAGCAGTACTTC. Its protein product is CSVEGTETYEQYF.

This clonotype was recorded many times. The chain joins TRBV5-1 to TRBJ2-2; tentatively, D is TRBD1 or TRBD2 (5 bases each). The CDR3 sequence is 16 residues long. CDR1 SGHRS and CDR2 YFSETQ come from the germline V gene. Trimming pared 1 base from V and 6 bases from J, leaving 16 bases between. CDR3 DNA sequence: TGCGCCAGCAGCTTGAATTCAGGGACCCGACCCGGGGAGCTGTTTTTT. This translates into CASSLNSGTRPGELFF.

This clonotype was found a few times. V gene TRBV4-1 combines with J gene TRBJ1-1; a possible D gene is TRBD1 (6 bases). CDR3 length: 16 residues. Germline CDR1 reads MGHRA; CDR2 reads YSYEKL. The V gene lost 4 bases and the J gene lost 1 base, with 16 bases spanning the gap. CDR3 bases: TGCGCCAGCAGCCGCGTACAGGGCCTTGAGAACACTGAAGCTTTCTTT. Protein product: CASSRVQGLENTEAFF.

V is TRBV11-2 and J is TRBJ2-7; 8 positions agree with TRBD2. Germline lookup yields CDR1 SGHAT and CDR2 FQNNGV. The length of the CDR3 is 15 residues. V was pared by 3 bases and J by 2 bases, with 6 bases of the junction left unmatched. The CDR3: CASSFMGSGTYEQYF. As DNA, the CDR3 is TGTGCCAGCAGCTTCATGGGTAGCGGGACCTACGAGCAGTACTTC.

This clonotype was seen at least ten times. The chain carries TRBV20-1 and TRBJ2-2, with 7 bases aligning to TRBD1. This CDR3 contains 16 residues. V lost 0 bases and J lost 6; bases outside the gene matches: 10. Germline V gives CDR1 DFQATT, CDR2 SNEGSKA (reference sequence). For the CDR3, the DNA is TGCAGTGCTAGAGATTTCCGCAGGCAGGGGGCCGGGGAGCTGTTTTTT. It codes for CSARDFRRQGAGELFF.

The chain couples TRBV12-3 or TRBV12-4 to TRBJ1-2; D is uncertain. V was clipped by 5 bases and J by 6 bases, with 16 bases between them. The CDR3 length is 14 residues. CDR3 sequence: CASSTKGSGDGYTF. In DNA, the CDR3 is TGTGCCAGCAGTACGAAAGGGTCTGGAGATGGCTACACCTTC.

This clonotype showed up many times. This chain links TRBV6-2 or TRBV6-3 with TRBJ2-7, with D possibly being TRBD1 (7 bases). CDR1 and CDR2 from the germline V gene are MNHEY and SVGEGT. The length of the CDR3 is 15 residues. The V gene lost 4 bases and the J gene lost 4 bases, with 17 bases spanning the gap. The CDR3 nucleotides are TGTGCCAGCAGTTCTGACAGGGCCGGGAGTTACGAGCAGTACTTC. Translating gives CASSSDRAGSYEQYF.

In this sample, this clonotype turned up many times. This rearrangement joins TRBV5-1 to TRBJ2-7; 12 bases map to TRBD1. Trimming took 1 base from V and 5 from J; bases not matched to a gene: 16. CDR1 is SGHRS and CDR2 is YFSETQ in the germline V gene. The CDR3 has 19 amino acids. CDR3 nucleotides: TGCGCCAGCAGCTTGCCCGGGACAGGGGGCGAGATTCCCCTCCACGAGCAGTACTTC. It is translated as CASSLPGTGGEIPLHEQYF.